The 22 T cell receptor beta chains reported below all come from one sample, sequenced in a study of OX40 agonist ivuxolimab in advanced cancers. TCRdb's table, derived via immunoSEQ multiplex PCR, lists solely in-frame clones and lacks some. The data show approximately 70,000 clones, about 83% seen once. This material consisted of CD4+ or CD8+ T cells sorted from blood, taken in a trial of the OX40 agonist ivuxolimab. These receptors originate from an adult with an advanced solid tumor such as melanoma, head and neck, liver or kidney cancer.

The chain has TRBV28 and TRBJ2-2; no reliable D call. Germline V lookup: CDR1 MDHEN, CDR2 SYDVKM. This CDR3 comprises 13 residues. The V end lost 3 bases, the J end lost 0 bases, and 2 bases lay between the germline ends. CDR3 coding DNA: TGTGCCAGCAGTTTTTCGAACACCGGGGAGCTGTTTTTT. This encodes CASSFSNTGELFF.

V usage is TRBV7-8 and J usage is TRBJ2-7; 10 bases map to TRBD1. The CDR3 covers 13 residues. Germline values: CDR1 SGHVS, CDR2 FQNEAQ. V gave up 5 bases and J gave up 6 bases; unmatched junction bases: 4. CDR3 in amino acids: CASSLRQGAEQYF. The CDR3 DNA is TGTGCCAGCAGCCTAAGACAGGGGGCCGAGCAGTACTTC.

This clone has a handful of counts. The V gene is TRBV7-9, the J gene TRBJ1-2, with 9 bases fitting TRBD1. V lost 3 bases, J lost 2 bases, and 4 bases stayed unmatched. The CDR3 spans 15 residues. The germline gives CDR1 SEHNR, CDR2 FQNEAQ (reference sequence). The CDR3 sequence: CASSLRGQGNYGYTF. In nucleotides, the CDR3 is TGTGCCAGCAGCTTGAGGGGACAGGGAAACTATGGCTACACCTTC.

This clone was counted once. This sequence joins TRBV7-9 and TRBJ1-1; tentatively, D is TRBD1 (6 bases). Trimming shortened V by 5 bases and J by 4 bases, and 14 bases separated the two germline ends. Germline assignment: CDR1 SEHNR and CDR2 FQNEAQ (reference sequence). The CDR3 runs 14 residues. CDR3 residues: CASSLQGVSTEAFF. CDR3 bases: TGTGCCAGCAGCCTACAGGGTGTAAGCACTGAAGCTTTCTTT.

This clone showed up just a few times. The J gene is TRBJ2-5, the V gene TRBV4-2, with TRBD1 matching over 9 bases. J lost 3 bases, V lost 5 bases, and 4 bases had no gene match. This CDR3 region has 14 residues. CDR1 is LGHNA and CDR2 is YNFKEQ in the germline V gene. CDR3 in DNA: TGTGCCAGCAGCGCGGGACAGGGCGAAGAGACCCAGTACTTC. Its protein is CASSAGQGEETQYF.

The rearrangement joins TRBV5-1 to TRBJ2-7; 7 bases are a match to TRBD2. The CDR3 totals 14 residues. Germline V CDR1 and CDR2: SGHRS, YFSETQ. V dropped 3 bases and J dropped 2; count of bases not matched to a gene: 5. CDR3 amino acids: CASSSGGVPYEQYF. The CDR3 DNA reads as TGCGCCAGCAGCTCGGGGGGAGTGCCCTACGAGCAGTACTTC.

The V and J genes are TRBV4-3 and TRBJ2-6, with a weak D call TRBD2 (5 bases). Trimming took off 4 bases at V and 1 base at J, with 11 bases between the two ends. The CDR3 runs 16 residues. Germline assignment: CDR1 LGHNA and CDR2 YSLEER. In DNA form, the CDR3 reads TGCGCCAGCAGCCCTGAGTCGGGGTCTGGGGCCAACGTCCTGACTTTC. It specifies CASSPESGSGANVLTF.

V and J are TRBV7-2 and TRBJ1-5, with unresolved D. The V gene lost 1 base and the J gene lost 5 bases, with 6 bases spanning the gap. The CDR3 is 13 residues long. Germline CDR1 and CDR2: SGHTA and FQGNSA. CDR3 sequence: CASSLVIDQPQHF. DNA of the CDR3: TGTGCCAGCAGCTTAGTTATCGATCAGCCCCAGCATTTT.

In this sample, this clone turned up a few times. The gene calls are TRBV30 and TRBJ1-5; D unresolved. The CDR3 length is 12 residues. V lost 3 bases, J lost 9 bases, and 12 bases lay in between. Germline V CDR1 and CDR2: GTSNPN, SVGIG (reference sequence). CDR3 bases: TGTGCCTGGAGCAGAACGACGGGGCCCCAGCATTTT. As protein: CAWSRTTGPQHF.

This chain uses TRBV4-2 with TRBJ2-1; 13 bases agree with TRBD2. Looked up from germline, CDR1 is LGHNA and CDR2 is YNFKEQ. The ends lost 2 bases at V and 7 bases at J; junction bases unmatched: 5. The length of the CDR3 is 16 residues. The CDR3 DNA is TGTGCCAGCAGCCAACGACTAGCGGGGGGTATTAATGAGCAGTTCTTC. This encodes CASSQRLAGGINEQFF.

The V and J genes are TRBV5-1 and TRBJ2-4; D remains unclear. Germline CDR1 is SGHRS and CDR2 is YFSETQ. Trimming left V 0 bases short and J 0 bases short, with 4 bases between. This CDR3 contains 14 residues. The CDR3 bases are TGCGCCAGCAGCTTGGAGGGAGCCAAAAACATTCAGTACTTC. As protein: CASSLEGAKNIQYF.

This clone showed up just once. CDR3 residues: CASSKGTSGVNTGELFF. The CDR3 nucleotides read TGTGCCAGTAGTAAAGGGACTAGCGGGGTCAACACCGGGGAGCTGTTTTTT. V gene TRBV19 combines with J gene TRBJ2-2, with 13 bases that match TRBD2. Per the germline V gene, CDR1 is LNHDA and CDR2 is SQIVND (reference sequence). CDR3 size: 17 residues. J lost 2 bases, V lost 4 bases, and 4 bases had no gene match. The full variable domain, in which reference TRBV19 and TRBJ2-2 provide the parts outside the CDR3, is DGGITQSPKYLFRKEGQNVTLSCEQNLNHDAMYWYRQDPGQGLRLIYYSQIVNDFQKGDIAEGYSVSREKKESFPLTVTSAQKNPTAFYLCASSKGTSGVNTGELFFGEGSRLTVL.

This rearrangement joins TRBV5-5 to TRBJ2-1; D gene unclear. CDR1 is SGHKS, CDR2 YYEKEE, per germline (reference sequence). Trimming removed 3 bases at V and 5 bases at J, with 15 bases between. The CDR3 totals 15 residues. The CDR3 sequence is CASSSKSSPNNEQFF. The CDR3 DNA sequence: TGTGCCAGCAGCTCTAAATCGAGCCCCAACAATGAGCAGTTCTTC.

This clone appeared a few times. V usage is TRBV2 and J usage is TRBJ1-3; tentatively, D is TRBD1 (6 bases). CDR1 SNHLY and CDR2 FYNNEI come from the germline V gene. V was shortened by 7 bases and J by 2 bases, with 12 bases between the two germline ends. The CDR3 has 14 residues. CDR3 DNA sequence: TGTGCCAGCAAACCACAGGGACCTGGAAACACCATATATTTT. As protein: CASKPQGPGNTIYF.

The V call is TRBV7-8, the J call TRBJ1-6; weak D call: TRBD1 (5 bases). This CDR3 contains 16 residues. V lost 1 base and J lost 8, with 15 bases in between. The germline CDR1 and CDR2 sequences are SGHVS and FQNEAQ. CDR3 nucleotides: TGTGCCAGCAGCTTAGTGGAGGATTGGGGGTATTCACCCCTCCACTTT. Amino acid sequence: CASSLVEDWGYSPLHF.

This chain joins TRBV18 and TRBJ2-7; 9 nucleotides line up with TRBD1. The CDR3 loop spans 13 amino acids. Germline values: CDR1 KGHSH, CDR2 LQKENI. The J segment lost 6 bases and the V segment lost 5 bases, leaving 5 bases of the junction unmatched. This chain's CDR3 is CASSTDRGGEQYF. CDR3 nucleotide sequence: TGTGCCAGCTCAACGGACAGGGGAGGCGAGCAGTACTTC. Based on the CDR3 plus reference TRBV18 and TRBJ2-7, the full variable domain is NAGVMQNPRHLVRRRGQEARLRCSPMKGHSHVYWYRQLPEEGLKFMVYLQKENIIDESGMPKERFSAEFPKEGPSILRIQQVVRGDSAAYFCASSTDRGGEQYFGPGTRLTVT.

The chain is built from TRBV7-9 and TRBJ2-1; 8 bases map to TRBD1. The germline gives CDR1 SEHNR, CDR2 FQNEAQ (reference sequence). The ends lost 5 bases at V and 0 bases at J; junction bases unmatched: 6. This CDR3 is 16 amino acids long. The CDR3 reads CASSLGQGISYNEQFF. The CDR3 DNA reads TGTGCCAGCAGCCTCGGACAGGGAATCTCCTACAATGAGCAGTTCTTC. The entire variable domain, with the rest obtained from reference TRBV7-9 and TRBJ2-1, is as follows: DTGVSQNPRHKITKRGQNVTFRCDPISEHNRLYWYRQTLGQGPEFLTYFQNEAQLEKSRLLSDRFSAERPKGSFSTLEIQRTEQGDSAMYLCASSLGQGISYNEQFFGPGTRLTVL.

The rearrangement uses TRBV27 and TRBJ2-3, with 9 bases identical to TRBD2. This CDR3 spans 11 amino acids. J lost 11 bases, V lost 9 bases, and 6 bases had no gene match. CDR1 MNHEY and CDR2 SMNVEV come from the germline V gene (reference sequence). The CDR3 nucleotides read TGTGCCAGTATTAGCGGGGGCGTGCAGTATTTT. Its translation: CASISGGVQYF.

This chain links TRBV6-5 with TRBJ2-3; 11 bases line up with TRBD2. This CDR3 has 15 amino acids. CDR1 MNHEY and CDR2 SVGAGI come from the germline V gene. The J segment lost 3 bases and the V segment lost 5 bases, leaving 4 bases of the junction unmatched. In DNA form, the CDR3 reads TGTGCCAGCAGTCGACTAGCGGGGAGTACAGATACGCAGTATTTT. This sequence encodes CASSRLAGSTDTQYF.

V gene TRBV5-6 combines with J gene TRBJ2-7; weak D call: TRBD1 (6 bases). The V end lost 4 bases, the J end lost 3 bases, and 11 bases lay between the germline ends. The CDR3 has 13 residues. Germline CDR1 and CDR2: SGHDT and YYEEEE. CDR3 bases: TGTGCCAGCAGCCCCGGGACACACTACGAGCAGTACTTC. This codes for CASSPGTHYEQYF. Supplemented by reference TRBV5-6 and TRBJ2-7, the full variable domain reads DAGVTQSPTHLIKTRGQQVTLRCSPKSGHDTVSWYQQALGQGPQFIFQYYEEEERQRGNFPDRFSGHQFPNYSSELNVNALLLGDSALYLCASSPGTHYEQYFGPGTRLTVT.

The CDR3, as DNA: TGTGCCAGCAGCTTCTCCGGGACCTCGCAGCAGTTCTTC. This codes for CASSFSGTSQQFF. The V call is TRBV11-3, the J call TRBJ2-1; D is possibly TRBD1 or TRBD2 (5 bases each). The CDR3 is made up of 13 amino acids. V shed 3 bases and J shed 11 bases, with 14 bases lying between them. Germline CDR1 and CDR2: SGHNT and YENEEA.

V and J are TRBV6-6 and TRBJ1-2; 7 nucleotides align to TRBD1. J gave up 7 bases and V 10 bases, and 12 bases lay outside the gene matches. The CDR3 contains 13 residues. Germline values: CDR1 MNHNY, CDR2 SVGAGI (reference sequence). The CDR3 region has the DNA TGTGCCATCAGCCTTACAGGGGAGGGTGGCTACACCTTC. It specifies CAISLTGEGGYTF.